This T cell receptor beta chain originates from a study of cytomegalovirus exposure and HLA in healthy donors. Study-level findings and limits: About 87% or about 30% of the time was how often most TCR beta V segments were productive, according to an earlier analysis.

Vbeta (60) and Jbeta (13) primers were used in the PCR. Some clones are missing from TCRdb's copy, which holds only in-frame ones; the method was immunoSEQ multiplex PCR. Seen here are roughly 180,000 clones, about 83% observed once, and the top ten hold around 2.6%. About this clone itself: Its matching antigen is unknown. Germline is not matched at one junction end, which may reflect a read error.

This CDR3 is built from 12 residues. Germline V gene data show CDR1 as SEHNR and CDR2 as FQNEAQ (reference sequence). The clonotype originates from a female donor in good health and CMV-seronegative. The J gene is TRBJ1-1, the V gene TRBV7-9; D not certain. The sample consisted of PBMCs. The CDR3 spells CSSSHRNTEAFF. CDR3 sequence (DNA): TGTTCCAGCAGTCACAGGAACACTGAAGCTTTCTTT. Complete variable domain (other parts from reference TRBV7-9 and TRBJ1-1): DTGVSQNPRHKITKRGQNVTFRCDPISEHNRLYWYRQTLGQGPEFLTYFQNEAQLEKSRLLSDRFSAERPKGSFSTLEIQRTEQGDSAMYLCSSSHRNTEAFFGQGTRLTVV.